This T cell receptor (beta chain) was recorded in a study of T cells in Graves' hyperthyroidism and ophthalmopathy. With 6 bases clipped from V and 2 bases from J, the junction kept 5 bases outside the gene matches. CDR1 MDHEN and CDR2 SYDVKM come from the germline V gene. The CDR3 loop spans 15 amino acids. Amplification of TCR beta CDR3 regions used RNA as the template. HTBI primers drove first-round RT-PCR of the TCR CDR3. TCRdb independently ran MiXCR on the multiplex PCR reads; one entry per CDR3 protein. This table has some 300,000 distinct CDR3 sequences, roughly 13% appearing once. Participants, patients aged 18 to 65, had newly diagnosed hyperthyroidism with a duration under 2 months. This clonotype has a count of ten or more.

The TCR was taken from a woman in her 30s with Graves' hyperthyroidism that later progressed to Graves' ophthalmopathy. The chain links TRBV28 to TRBJ1-5, with 9 bases matching TRBD1. The material sequenced was blood. CDR3 nucleotides: TGTGCCAGCAGCGTAACAGGGGGCGGCAATCAGCCCCAGCATTTT. Translated, it gives CASSVTGGGNQPQHF.